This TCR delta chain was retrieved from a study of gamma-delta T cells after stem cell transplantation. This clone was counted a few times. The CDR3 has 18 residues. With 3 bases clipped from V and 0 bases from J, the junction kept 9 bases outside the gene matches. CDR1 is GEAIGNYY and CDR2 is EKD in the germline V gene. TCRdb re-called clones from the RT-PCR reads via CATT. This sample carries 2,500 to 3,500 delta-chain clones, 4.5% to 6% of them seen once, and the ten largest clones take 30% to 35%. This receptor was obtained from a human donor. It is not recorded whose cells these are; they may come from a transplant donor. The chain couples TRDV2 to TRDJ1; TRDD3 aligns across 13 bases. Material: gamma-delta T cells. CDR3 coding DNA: TGTGCCTGTGACCCTTTACTGGGGGATACGCGGGACACCGATAAACTCATCTTT. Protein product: CACDPLLGDTRDTDKLIF.